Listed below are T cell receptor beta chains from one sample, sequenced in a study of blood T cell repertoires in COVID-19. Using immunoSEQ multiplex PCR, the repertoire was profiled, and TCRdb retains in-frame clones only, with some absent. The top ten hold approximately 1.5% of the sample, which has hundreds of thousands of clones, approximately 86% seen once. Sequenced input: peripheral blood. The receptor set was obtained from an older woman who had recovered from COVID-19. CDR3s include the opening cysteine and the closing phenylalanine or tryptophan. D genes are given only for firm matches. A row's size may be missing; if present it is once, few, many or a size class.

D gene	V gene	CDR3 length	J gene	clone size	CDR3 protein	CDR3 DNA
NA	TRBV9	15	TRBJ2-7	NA	CASSVGGGDTYEQYF	TGTGCCAGCAGCGTAGGCGGGGGCGATACCTACGAGCAGTACTTC
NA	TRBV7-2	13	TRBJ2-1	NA	CASSLGGDDEQFF	TGTGCCAGCAGTCTAGGGGGAGATGATGAGCAGTTCTTC
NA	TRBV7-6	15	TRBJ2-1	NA	CASSLEEGSYNEQFF	TGTGCCAGCAGCTTAGAGGAGGGGTCCTACAATGAGCAGTTCTTC
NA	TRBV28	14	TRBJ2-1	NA	CASRGASSYNEQFF	TGTGCCAGTCGAGGAGCCAGCTCCTACAATGAGCAGTTCTTC
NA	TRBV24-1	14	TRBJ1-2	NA	CATSGSEYIYGYTF	TGTGCCACCAGTGGTTCCGAGTATATCTATGGCTACACCTTC
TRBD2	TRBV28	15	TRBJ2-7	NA	CASSPRGAGGYEQYF	TGTGCCAGCAGTCCCCGGGGGGCGGGGGGTTACGAGCAGTACTTC
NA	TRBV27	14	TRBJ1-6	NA	CASSLVEYNSPLHF	TGTGCCAGCAGTTTAGTCGAGTATAATTCACCCCTCCACTTT
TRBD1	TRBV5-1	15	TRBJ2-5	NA	CASSFPGTAQETQYF	TGCGCCAGCAGCTTCCCCGGGACAGCACAAGAGACCCAGTACTTC
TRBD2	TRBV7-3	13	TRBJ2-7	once	CASSSTSGFEQYF	TGTGCCAGCAGCTCGACTAGCGGGTTCGAGCAGTACTTC
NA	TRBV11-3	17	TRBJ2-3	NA	CASSLGALALWADTQYF	TGTGCCAGCAGCTTAGGGGCGCTAGCGCTTTGGGCAGATACGCAGTATTTT
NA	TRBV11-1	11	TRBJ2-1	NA	CASSTSGEQFF	TGTGCCAGCAGCACTTCCGGGGAGCAGTTCTTC
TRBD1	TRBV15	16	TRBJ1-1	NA	CATSRTTGGARTEAFF	TGTGCCACCAGCAGAACGACAGGGGGCGCGCGGACTGAAGCTTTCTTT
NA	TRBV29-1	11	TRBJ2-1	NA	CSVDRVHEQFF	TGCAGCGTTGACAGGGTCCATGAGCAGTTCTTC
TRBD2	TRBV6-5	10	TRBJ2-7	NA	CASREVEQYF	TGTGCCAGCCGGGAGGTCGAGCAGTACTTC
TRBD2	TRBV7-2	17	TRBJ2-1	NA	CASSLNAGGDYLNEQFF	TGTGCCAGCAGCTTAAACGCAGGTGGGGACTACCTCAATGAGCAGTTCTTC
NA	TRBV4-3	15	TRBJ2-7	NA	CASSQTGTRAYEQYF	TGCGCCAGCAGCCAGACCGGGACACGAGCCTACGAGCAGTACTTC
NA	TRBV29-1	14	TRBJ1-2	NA	CSVEDLKTGYGYTF	TGCAGCGTTGAAGATCTTAAAACAGGCTATGGCTACACCTTC
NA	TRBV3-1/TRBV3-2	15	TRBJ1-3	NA	CASSLLGGRGNTIYF	TGTGCCAGCAGCCTTCTGGGGGGAAGAGGAAACACCATATATTTT
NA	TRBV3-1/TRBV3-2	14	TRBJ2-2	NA	CASSPLTSSGELFF	TGTGCCAGCAGCCCACTCACTAGTTCCGGGGAGCTGTTTTTT
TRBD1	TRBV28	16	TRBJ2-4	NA	CASSPSGTGSRNIQYF	TGTGCCAGCAGCCCTTCCGGGACAGGCTCCCGGAACATTCAGTACTTC
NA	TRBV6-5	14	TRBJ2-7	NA	CASSQFLGPYEQYF	TGTGCCAGCAGCCAATTTTTGGGGCCGTACGAGCAGTACTTC
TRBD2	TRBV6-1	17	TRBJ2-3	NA	CASSELAGGPGTDTQYF	TGTGCCAGCAGTGAACTAGCGGGGGGGCCTGGCACAGATACGCAGTATTTT
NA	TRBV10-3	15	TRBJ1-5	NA	CAISESGGEDQPQHF	TGTGCCATCAGTGAGTCGGGGGGGGAAGATCAGCCCCAGCATTTT
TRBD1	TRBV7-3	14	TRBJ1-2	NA	CASSPQQGPYGYTF	TGTGCCAGCAGCCCTCAACAGGGGCCATATGGCTACACCTTC
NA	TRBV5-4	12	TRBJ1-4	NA	CASSLATGELFF	TGTGCCAGCAGCTTGGCGACAGGCGAACTGTTTTTT
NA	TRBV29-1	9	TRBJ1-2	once	CTHDYGYTF	TGCACACATGACTATGGCTACACCTTC